This T cell receptor beta chain was identified during a study of OX40 agonist ivuxolimab in advanced cancers. V was clipped by 7 bases and J by 7 bases; unmatched bases: 10. Germline V lookup: CDR1 ENHRY, CDR2 SYGVKD. There are 14 residues in the CDR3. Repertoires were generated with immunoSEQ multiplex PCR, while TCRdb's copy carries only in-frame clones and drops some. The data show some 77,000 clones, about 91% seen once. V usage is TRBV10-3 and J usage is TRBJ2-1; TRBD2 agrees at 7 bases. The sequences come from CD4+ or CD8+ T cells sorted from blood, collected in a trial of the OX40 agonist ivuxolimab. The sequence came from an adult with an advanced solid tumor such as melanoma, head and neck, liver or kidney cancer. CDR3 in amino acids: CAITVGGSSNEQFF. The DNA for the CDR3 is TGTGCCATCACCGTTGGCGGGAGTTCAAATGAGCAGTTCTTC.